This TCR beta chain appears in the sequencing data of a study of long-term antiretroviral therapy in people with HIV. This CDR3 is 14 amino acids long. CDR1 is SGHDT and CDR2 is YYEEEE in the germline V gene. Deletions cut 5 bases from V and 0 bases from J, with 9 bases between. Running of the v3.0 immunoSEQ assay took place at survey level. TCRdb's table, derived via immunoSEQ multiplex PCR, lists solely in-frame clones and lacks some. The sample contains fewer than 35,000 clones, over 75% of which appear only once. This clonotype was sampled from a man aged 35 to 55 with HIV. The J gene is TRBJ1-3, the V gene TRBV5-6; D unresolved. The sequencing here drew on unsorted PBMCs, taken 3 years after starting antiretroviral therapy. This chain's CDR3 is CASRPRSSGNTIYF. CDR3 coding DNA: TGTGCCAGCAGACCTCGGAGCTCTGGAAACACCATATATTTT. Complete variable domain (other parts from reference TRBV5-6 and TRBJ1-3): DAGVTQSPTHLIKTRGQQVTLRCSPKSGHDTVSWYQQALGQGPQFIFQYYEEEERQRGNFPDRFSGHQFPNYSSELNVNALLLGDSALYLCASRPRSSGNTIYFGEGSWLTVV.